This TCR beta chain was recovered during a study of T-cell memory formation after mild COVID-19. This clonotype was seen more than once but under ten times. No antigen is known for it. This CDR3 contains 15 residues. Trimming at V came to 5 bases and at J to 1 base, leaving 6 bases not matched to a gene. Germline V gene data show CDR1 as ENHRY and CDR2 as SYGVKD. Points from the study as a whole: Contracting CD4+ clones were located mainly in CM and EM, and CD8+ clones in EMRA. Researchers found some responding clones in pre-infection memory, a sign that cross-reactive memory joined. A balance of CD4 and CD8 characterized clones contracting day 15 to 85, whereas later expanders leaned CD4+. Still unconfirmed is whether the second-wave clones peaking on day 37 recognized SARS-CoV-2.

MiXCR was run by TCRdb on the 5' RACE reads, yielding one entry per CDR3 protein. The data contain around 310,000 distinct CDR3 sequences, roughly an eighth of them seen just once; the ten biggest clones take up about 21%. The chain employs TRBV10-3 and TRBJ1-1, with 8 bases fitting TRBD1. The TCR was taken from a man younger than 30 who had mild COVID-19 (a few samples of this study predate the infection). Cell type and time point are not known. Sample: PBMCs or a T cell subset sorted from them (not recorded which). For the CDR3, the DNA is TGTGCCATCAGTAATATGGACAGGGCGAACACTGAAGCTTTCTTT. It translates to CAISNMDRANTEAFF.